This TCR beta chain is from a study of T cell repertoires in cytomegalovirus infection. Study summary: Public signatures in TCR beta pointed to CMV infection and matching HLA type.

TCRdb itself ran the reads through MiXCR, one entry per CDR3 protein. The repertoire consists of under 50,000 distinct CDR3 sequences, with 20% occurring once and the leading ten covering about 18%. As to this clonotype: As yet, its antigen is unknown. Germline is not matched at one junction end, which may reflect a read error.

General observations from the study: HLA-C-restricted CMV clonotypes gave the most frequent clonotype in two of eight donors. Pooled public TCR beta family frequency picked out CMV carriers with the relevant HLA.

The sequenced material came from PBMCs, sequenced either directly or after in vitro stimulation (not recorded which). The receptor was derived from a human donor in good health (CMV status not recorded). Some clones in this sample may be carry-over from other donors' samples.

The CDR3, as DNA: TGTGCCAGCAGTGATAGGACTAGCGGGGGGGAAGGCCCTGCGATCTTC. It codes for CASSDRTSGGEGPAIF. The chain has TRBV25-1 and TRBJ2-1; 15 bases match TRBD2. This CDR3 has 16 residues. CDR1 is MGHDK, CDR2 SYGVNS, per germline.